This passage covers 10 T cell receptor beta chains from one sample sequenced in a study of graft-versus-host responses after intestinal transplantation. The repertoire was sequenced with immunoSEQ multiplex PCR; TCRdb's copy has only in-frame clones and lacks some. The profile shows over 20,000 clones, approximately 92% of them singletons. Sequencing was performed on PBMCs, taken about 37 weeks after intestinal transplant. These receptors were collected from a human patient who received an intestinal transplant, so some T cells may come from the graft donor.

This clone was observed once. This chain uses TRBV19 with TRBJ2-7; 8 nucleotides line up with TRBD1. V trimming: 1 base; J trimming: 1 base; junction bases outside the gene matches: 0. The CDR3 is 14 amino acids. Germline V gives CDR1 LNHDA, CDR2 SQIVND (reference sequence). Written as DNA, the CDR3 is TGTGCCAGTAGTATAGGGACAGGGTCCTACGAGCAGTACTTC. It translates to CASSIGTGSYEQYF.

CDR3 sequence: CASSFSSSIDRGQNIQYF. The DNA of the CDR3 is TGTGCCAGCAGTTTCTCTTCCTCCATAGACAGGGGGCAAAACATTCAGTACTTC. V and J are TRBV28 and TRBJ2-4; 10 bases match TRBD1. Trimming cost V 3 bases and J 5 bases; bases outside gene matches: 13. The CDR3 loop spans 18 amino acids. Germline assignment: CDR1 MDHEN and CDR2 SYDVKM.

The V call is TRBV27, the J call TRBJ2-7; TRBD2 matches at 10 bases. Germline CDR1 and CDR2: MNHEY and SMNVEV (reference sequence). The CDR3 contains 16 residues. V lost 5 bases, J lost 2 bases, and 9 bases stayed unmatched. This CDR3 reads CASSKRAGGGPYEQYF. The CDR3 nucleotides read TGTGCCAGCAGTAAAAGAGCGGGAGGGGGGCCCTACGAGCAGTACTTC.

V and J are TRBV27 and TRBJ2-7, with D tentatively TRBD2 (6 bases). This CDR3 comprises 14 residues. Trimming shortened V by 1 base and J by 1 base, and 8 bases separated the two germline ends. Germline V gives CDR1 MNHEY, CDR2 SMNVEV (reference sequence). CDR3 DNA sequence: TGTGCCAGCAGTTTATACGGGACTTCCTACGAGCAGTACTTC. It yields the protein CASSLYGTSYEQYF.

Details on this clone: A junction end diverges from the germline sequence, so it may reflect a read error. The V call is TRBV6-5, the J call TRBJ1-5, with 7 nucleotides matching TRBD1. This CDR3 has 13 amino acids. The germline V gene encodes CDR1 MNHEY and CDR2 SVGAGI. The CDR3 DNA reads TGTGCCACCAGTGGGACAGCCAATCAGCCCCAGCATTTT. Its translation is CATSGTANQPQHF.

The rearrangement joins TRBV5-1 to TRBJ2-1; tentatively, D is TRBD1 (8 bases). V gave up 4 bases and J gave up 2 bases, with 19 bases separating them. The CDR3 is 17 amino acids. Germline V gene data show CDR1 as SGHRS and CDR2 as YFSETQ. The CDR3: CASSLAATGGAYNEQFF. The CDR3 nucleotides are TGCGCCAGCAGCCTAGCGGCTACAGGGGGAGCCTACAATGAGCAGTTCTTC.

The gene calls are TRBV6-5 and TRBJ2-7; 8 bases are a match to TRBD1. The CDR3 has 13 residues. The V gene end was trimmed by 6 bases and the J gene end by 2 bases; junction bases not matched to a gene: 3. From germline, CDR1 is MNHEY and CDR2 SVGAGI. CDR3 loop: CASSRDRPYEQYF. In DNA, the CDR3 is TGTGCCAGCAGCCGGGACAGGCCCTACGAGCAGTACTTC.

The rearrangement joins TRBV6-1 to TRBJ1-2, with 10 bases lining up with TRBD1. V lost 0 bases, J lost 6 bases, and 7 bases stayed unmatched. Looked up from germline, CDR1 is MNHNS and CDR2 is SASEGT. The length of the CDR3 is 16 residues. CDR3 nucleotide sequence: TGTGCCAGCAGTGAAGCAGACAGGGGGCTTTTAGATGGCTACACCTTC. Translating it yields CASSEADRGLLDGYTF.

V is TRBV2 and J is TRBJ1-1, with 7 bases aligning to TRBD1. The length of the CDR3 is 17 residues. Germline-derived CDR1 and CDR2 are SNHLY and FYNNEI. Trimming at V came to 4 bases and at J to 0 bases, leaving 11 bases not matched to a gene. The CDR3 here is CASSGVRGGVMNTEAFF. CDR3 DNA: TGTGCCAGCAGTGGGGTCAGGGGGGGTGTGATGAACACTGAAGCTTTCTTT.

This clone was picked up a small number of times. This chain connects TRBV7-9 to TRBJ2-1; 7 bases map to TRBD2. The CDR3 runs 16 residues. Per the germline V gene, CDR1 is SEHNR and CDR2 is FQNEAQ (reference sequence). With 5 bases clipped from V and 4 bases from J, the junction kept 11 bases outside the gene matches. Here the CDR3 reads CASSPKAGMEYNEQFF. As DNA, the CDR3 is TGTGCCAGCAGCCCTAAAGCGGGAATGGAGTACAATGAGCAGTTCTTC.